The sequence of this TCR beta chain was determined in a study of cytomegalovirus exposure and HLA in healthy donors. Whole-study results and caveats: Immune exposure data for these donors was limited to CMV serostatus. The study carried out a later analysis of TCR beta sequences. It associated some 17,000 of them with specific HLA alleles at a false discovery rate of 0.05.

Everyone who donated was a healthy bone marrow donor. The study ran its PCR with 60 Vbeta and 13 Jbeta primers. In the original workflow: Approximately 11 million of roughly 81 million unique TCR beta chains were shared, per a later count. The table came from immunoSEQ multiplex PCR; TCRdb's copy has only in-frame clones and leaves some out. The V and J calls and clone size were taken over from that table, and D and trimming were inferred from the DNA. The sample holds some 180,000 clones, around 80% seen once. The CDR3 totals 19 residues. The germline V gene encodes CDR1 ENHRY and CDR2 SYGVKD. Germline trimming cut 0 bases from V and 4 bases from J; bases unmatched to any gene: 15. About this clone: Antigen: not known.

The sequencing sample was made of PBMCs. The V call is TRBV10-3, the J call TRBJ2-3; 8 bases agree with TRBD2. The source of this sequence is a man younger than 30 in good health and CMV-seronegative. The CDR3 nucleotides are TGTGCCATCAGTGAGTCGGACGGGGGGGCAGGGGTCGACGCAGATACGCAGTATTTT. Translating gives CAISESDGGAGVDADTQYF.